This TCR beta chain derives from a study of OX40 agonist ivuxolimab in advanced cancers. Study context: Ivuxolimab is a fully human IgG2 antibody that activates OX40 (CD134).

Sequencing used immunoSEQ multiplex PCR; TCRdb keeps in-frame clones, though not all of them. Among approximately 55,000 clones listed, approximately 86% were seen once. Remarks on this clone: Antigen specificity is unknown.

Whole-study results and caveats: There was clonal expansion of CD4+ and CD8+ blood T cells by week 6 at 0.1 to 3.0 mg/kg.

Patients with a history of autoimmune disease or on systemic immunosuppression were excluded. CDR3 length: 18 residues. Germline values: CDR1 SEHNR, CDR2 FQNEAQ (reference sequence). Trimming left V 1 base short and J 0 bases short, with 16 bases between. The V and J genes are TRBV7-9 and TRBJ2-1, with a weak D call TRBD1 (5 bases). This TCR derives from an adult with an advanced solid tumor such as melanoma, head and neck, liver or kidney cancer. Sequencing used CD4+ or CD8+ T cells sorted from blood, obtained in a trial of the OX40 agonist ivuxolimab. CDR3 coding DNA: TGTGCCAGCAGCTTAGATTATCGGCAGGGAAGCTCCTACAATGAGCAGTTCTTC. Translating it yields CASSLDYRQGSSYNEQFF.